The 18 T cell receptor beta chains below all came from one sample that was sequenced in a study of blood T cell repertoires in COVID-19. Clones were read by immunoSEQ multiplex PCR, and TCRdb kept only the in-frame ones, dropping some. Here the sample spans approximately 130,000 clones, around 87% being singletons. The sample was peripheral blood. These receptors were taken from a woman aged 45-59 years who had recovered from COVID-19.

The J gene is TRBJ2-1, the V gene TRBV9, with D perhaps matching TRBD2 (6 bases). Germline V gene data show CDR1 as SGDLS and CDR2 as YYNGEE. The CDR3 contains 16 residues. The V end was cut by 0 bases, the J end by 3 bases, with 13 bases between. In nucleotides, the CDR3 is TGTGCCAGCAGCGTAGGTCCGGGAGAGGTCTACAATGAGCAGTTCTTC. The encoded protein is CASSVGPGEVYNEQFF.

The chain links TRBV6-1 to TRBJ2-1; 10 bases match TRBD2. This CDR3 spans 21 amino acids. V lost 2 bases, J lost 8 bases, and 24 bases stayed unmatched. Germline CDR1 reads MNHNS; CDR2 reads SASEGT. CDR3: CASSEWGFSSGSVLRVHEQFF. DNA for the CDR3: TGTGCCAGCAGTGAATGGGGATTCTCTAGCGGGAGTGTATTACGCGTTCATGAGCAGTTCTTC.

The chain recombines TRBV5-1 with TRBJ1-5; no firm D call. Between the trimmed V and J ends, which lost 10 bases and 0 bases, there was a span of 11 bases. This CDR3 is 13 amino acids long. Germline CDR1 reads SGHRS; CDR2 reads YFSETQ. The CDR3 loop is CASRTDSNQPQHF. Here the CDR3 DNA reads TGCGCCTCCCGAACTGATAGCAATCAGCCCCAGCATTTT.

The genes are TRBV2 and TRBJ1-2, with a possible D match to TRBD1 (5 bases). The CDR3 contains 13 residues. Trimming removed 2 bases from V and 8 bases from J, with 12 bases in between. Looked up from germline, CDR1 is SNHLY and CDR2 is FYNNEI. CDR3 amino acids: CASSERRDSGYTF. The CDR3 nucleotides are TGTGCCAGCAGTGAACGGAGGGACTCGGGCTACACCTTC.

The rearrangement links TRBV10-1 to TRBJ2-1, with 8 positions matching TRBD2. V shed 6 bases and J 7 bases; nucleotides not matched to a gene: 11. Germline assignment: CDR1 WNHNN and CDR2 SYGVQD (reference sequence). CDR3 length equals 15 residues. The CDR3 reads CASSASGPVGNEQFF. As DNA, the CDR3 is TGCGCCAGCAGCGCTAGCGGGCCTGTCGGGAATGAGCAGTTCTTC.

This chain links TRBV6-6 with TRBJ1-1, with 10 bases that match TRBD1. J gave up 3 bases and V 6 bases, and 7 bases lay outside the gene matches. This CDR3 has 15 residues. Looked up from germline, CDR1 is MNHNY and CDR2 is SVGAGI (reference sequence). CDR3 DNA: TGTGCCAGCAGCCGTATGGGGACAGGGGACACTGAAGCTTTCTTT. It encodes CASSRMGTGDTEAFF.

This clone has a handful of counts. The chain is built from TRBV4-2 and TRBJ1-3; no clear D gene. V was cut by 3 bases and J by 2 bases, with 11 bases left in between. Per germline, CDR1 LGHNA and CDR2 YNFKEQ. The CDR3 runs to 15 residues. In DNA, the CDR3 is TGTGCCAGCAGCCACTTGCTAAACCCTGGAAACACCATATATTTT. It specifies CASSHLLNPGNTIYF.

The rearrangement joins TRBV24-1 to TRBJ1-2, with 7 bases lining up with TRBD1. Germline assignment: CDR1 KGHDR and CDR2 SFDVKD. The CDR3 has 12 amino acids. Trimming cost V 12 bases and J 6 bases; bases outside gene matches: 9. The CDR3 sequence: CAAQGGADGYTF. For the CDR3, the DNA is TGTGCCGCTCAAGGGGGCGCGGATGGCTACACCTTC.

The chain uses TRBV10-2 and TRBJ2-1; 11 nucleotides agree with TRBD2. The CDR3 spans 16 residues. The junction had 6 bases not matched to a gene; V was cut back by 0 bases and J by 8 bases. Germline V gene data show CDR1 as WSHSY and CDR2 as SAAADI. The CDR3 region is CASSESTSGSLDEQFF. DNA of the CDR3: TGCGCCAGCAGTGAGTCAACTAGCGGGAGTTTGGATGAGCAGTTCTTC.

This clone was seen a few times. The CDR3 loop reads CASSLLNKRGTEAFF. The DNA of the CDR3 is TGTGCCAGCAGCTTATTAAACAAAAGGGGCACTGAAGCTTTCTTT. The J gene is TRBJ1-1, the V gene TRBV7-9, with D maybe TRBD1 (5 bases). The CDR3 is 15 residues long. The V end lost 2 bases, the J end lost 4 bases, and 14 bases lay between the germline ends. Germline loops: CDR1 SEHNR, CDR2 FQNEAQ (reference sequence). The whole variable domain, remainder taken from reference TRBV7-9 and TRBJ1-1, is DTGVSQNPRHKITKRGQNVTFRCDPISEHNRLYWYRQTLGQGPEFLTYFQNEAQLEKSRLLSDRFSAERPKGSFSTLEIQRTEQGDSAMYLCASSLLNKRGTEAFFGQGTRLTVV.

V and J are TRBV7-2 and TRBJ1-6, with 8 bases lining up with TRBD1. Germline lookup yields CDR1 SGHTA and CDR2 FQGNSA. J was trimmed by 9 bases and V by 5 bases; bases with no gene match: 6. The CDR3 is 14 residues long. This CDR3 is CASSPDRGGSPLHF. The DNA for the CDR3 is TGTGCCAGCAGCCCTGACAGGGGAGGTTCACCCCTCCACTTT.

The chain combines TRBV11-2 with TRBJ1-3, with 7 bases identical to TRBD1. J lost 0 bases, V lost 1 base, and 3 bases had no gene match. Germline-derived CDR1 and CDR2 are SGHAT and FQNNGV. CDR3 length: 16 amino acids. The CDR3 is CASSLGQGVSGNTIYF. CDR3 DNA sequence: TGTGCCAGCAGCTTAGGACAGGGAGTCTCTGGAAACACCATATATTTT. Drawing the rest from reference TRBV11-2 and TRBJ1-3, the complete variable domain is EAGVAQSPRYKIIEKRQSVAFWCNPISGHATLYWYQQILGQGPKLLIQFQNNGVVDDSQLPKDRFSAERLKGVDSTLKIQPAKLEDSAVYLCASSLGQGVSGNTIYFGEGSWLTVV.

The chain combines TRBV2 with TRBJ1-4; D not certain. Trimming left V 6 bases short and J 7 bases short, with 6 bases between. Germline values: CDR1 SNHLY, CDR2 FYNNEI. This CDR3 spans 11 amino acids. As DNA, the CDR3 is TGTGCCAGCAGGAGGAGTGAAAAACTGTTTTTT. Protein product: CASRRSEKLFF.

This rearrangement joins TRBV4-3 to TRBJ1-2, with 12 bases lining up with TRBD1. CDR1 LGHNA and CDR2 YSLEER come from the germline V gene. CDR3 length: 14 residues. The V and J ends lost 4 bases and 6 bases, in that order; junction bases with no gene match: 3. The DNA of the CDR3 is TGCGCCAGCAGCCGGGACAGGGGGCGGGATGGCTACACCTTC. Its protein is CASSRDRGRDGYTF.

The chain combines TRBV5-1 with TRBJ1-2; TRBD1 matches at 7 bases. The CDR3 is 15 residues long. In germline, CDR1 is SGHRS, CDR2 YFSETQ. V was pared by 7 bases and J by 4 bases, with 13 bases of the junction left unmatched. In nucleotides, the CDR3 is TGCGCCAGCTCCCCATACACGACAGGGTCCTATGGCTACACCTTC. It encodes CASSPYTTGSYGYTF.

J is TRBJ1-5 and V is TRBV18; 9 nucleotides agree with TRBD1. The CDR3 totals 14 residues. Germline CDR1 and CDR2: KGHSH and LQKENI. Trimming cost V 2 bases and J 6 bases; bases outside gene matches: 2. CDR3 coding DNA: TGTGCCAGCTCACCAATGGACAGGGGTCAGCCCCAGCATTTT. Protein: CASSPMDRGQPQHF.

The V and J genes are TRBV2 and TRBJ1-6; D unresolved. The CDR3 is 14 amino acids. Per the germline V gene, CDR1 is SNHLY and CDR2 is FYNNEI. V shed 8 bases and J shed 10 bases, with 18 bases lying between them. The CDR3: CASRKVTEASPLHF. In DNA form, the CDR3 reads TGTGCCAGCCGGAAGGTGACTGAAGCATCACCCCTCCACTTT. The full variable domain, completed using reference TRBV2 and TRBJ1-6, is EPEVTQTPSHQVTQMGQEVILRCVPISNHLYFYWYRQILGQKVEFLVSFYNNEISEKSEIFDDQFSVERPDGSNFTLKIRSTKLEDSAMYFCASRKVTEASPLHFGNGTRLTVT.

The chain links TRBV13 to TRBJ2-7, with 9 bases that match TRBD1. Germline lookup yields CDR1 PRHDT and CDR2 FYEKMQ (reference sequence). Trimming at V came to 5 bases and at J to 5 bases, leaving 10 bases not matched to a gene. The CDR3 runs 15 residues. The CDR3 DNA follows: TGTGCCAGCAGCCTCCACTTGACAGGGGGTGACGAGCAGTACTTC. This translates into CASSLHLTGGDEQYF.